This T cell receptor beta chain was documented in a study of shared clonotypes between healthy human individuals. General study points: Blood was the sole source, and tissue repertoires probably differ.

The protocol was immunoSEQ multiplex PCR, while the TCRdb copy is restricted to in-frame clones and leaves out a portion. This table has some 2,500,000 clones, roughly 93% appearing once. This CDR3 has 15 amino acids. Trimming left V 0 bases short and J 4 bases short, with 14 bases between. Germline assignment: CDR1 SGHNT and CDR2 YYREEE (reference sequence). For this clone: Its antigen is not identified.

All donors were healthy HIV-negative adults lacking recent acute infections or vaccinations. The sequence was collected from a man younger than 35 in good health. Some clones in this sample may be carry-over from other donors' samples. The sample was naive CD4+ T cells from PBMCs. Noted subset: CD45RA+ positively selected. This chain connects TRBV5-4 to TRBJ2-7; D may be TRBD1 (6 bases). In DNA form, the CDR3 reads TGTGCCAGCAGCTTGGCCCAGGGGTTTCCGTACGAGCAGTACTTC. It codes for CASSLAQGFPYEQYF.